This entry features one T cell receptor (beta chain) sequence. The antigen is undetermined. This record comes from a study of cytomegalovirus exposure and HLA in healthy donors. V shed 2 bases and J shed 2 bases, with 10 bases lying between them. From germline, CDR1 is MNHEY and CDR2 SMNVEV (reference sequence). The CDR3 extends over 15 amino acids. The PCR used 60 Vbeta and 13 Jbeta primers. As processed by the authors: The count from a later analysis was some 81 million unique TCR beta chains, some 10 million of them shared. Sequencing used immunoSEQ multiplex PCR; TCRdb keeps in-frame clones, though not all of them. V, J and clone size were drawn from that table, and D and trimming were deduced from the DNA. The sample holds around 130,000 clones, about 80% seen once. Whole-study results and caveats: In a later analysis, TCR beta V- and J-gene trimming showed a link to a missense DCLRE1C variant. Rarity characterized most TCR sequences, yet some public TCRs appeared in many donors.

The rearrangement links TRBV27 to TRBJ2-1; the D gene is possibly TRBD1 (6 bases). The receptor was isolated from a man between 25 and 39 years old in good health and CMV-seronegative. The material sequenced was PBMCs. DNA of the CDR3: TGTGCCAGCAGTTTACTACAGGGTACCTACAATGAGCAGTTCTTC. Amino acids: CASSLLQGTYNEQFF.